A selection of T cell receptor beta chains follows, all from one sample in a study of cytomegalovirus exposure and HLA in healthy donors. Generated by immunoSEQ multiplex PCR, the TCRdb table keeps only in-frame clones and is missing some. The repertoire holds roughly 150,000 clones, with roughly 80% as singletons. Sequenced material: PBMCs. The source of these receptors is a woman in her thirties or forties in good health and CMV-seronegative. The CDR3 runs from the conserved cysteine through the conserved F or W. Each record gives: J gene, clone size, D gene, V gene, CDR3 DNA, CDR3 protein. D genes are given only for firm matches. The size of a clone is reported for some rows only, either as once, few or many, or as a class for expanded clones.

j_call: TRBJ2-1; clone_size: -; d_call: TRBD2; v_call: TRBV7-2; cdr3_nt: TGTGCCAGCAGCTTATCTTCGACTAGCGGGAATGAGCAGTTCTTC; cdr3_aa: CASSLSSTSGNEQFF
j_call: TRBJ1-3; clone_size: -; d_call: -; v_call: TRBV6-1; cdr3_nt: TGTGCCAGCAGTGAACCATCGGTCTCTGGAAACACCATATATTTT; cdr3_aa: CASSEPSVSGNTIYF
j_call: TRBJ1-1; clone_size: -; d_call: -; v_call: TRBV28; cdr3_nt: TGTGCCAGCAGTCCCAGGCGGGGGGGGGAGACTGAAGCTTTCTTT; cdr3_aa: CASSPRRGGETEAFF
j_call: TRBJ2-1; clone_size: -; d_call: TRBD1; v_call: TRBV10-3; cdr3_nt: TGTGCCACACACAGGGGAATGGACAATGAGCAGTTCTTC; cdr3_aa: CATHRGMDNEQFF
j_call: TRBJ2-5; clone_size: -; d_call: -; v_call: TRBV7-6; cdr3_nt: TGTGCCAGCAGCGGGACTCGCCGAGAGACCCAGTACTTC; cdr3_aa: CASSGTRRETQYF
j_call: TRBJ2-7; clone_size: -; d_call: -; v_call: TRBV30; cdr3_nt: TGTGCCAGGGGGACTACCGAGTACGAGCAGTACTTC; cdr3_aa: CARGTTEYEQYF
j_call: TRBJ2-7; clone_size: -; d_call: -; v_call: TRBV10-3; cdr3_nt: TGTGCCATCAGTGAGGGAGCGGAGCCCTACGAGCAGTACTTC; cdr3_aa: CAISEGAEPYEQYF
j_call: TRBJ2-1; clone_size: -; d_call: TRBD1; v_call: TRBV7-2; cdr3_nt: TGTGCCAGCAGCCCCGGGACAGCCGACAATGAGCAGTTCTTC; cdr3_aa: CASSPGTADNEQFF
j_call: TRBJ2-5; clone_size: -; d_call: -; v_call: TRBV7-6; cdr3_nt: TGTGCCAGCAGCTTATACGGGGTTGAGACCCAGTACTTC; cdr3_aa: CASSLYGVETQYF
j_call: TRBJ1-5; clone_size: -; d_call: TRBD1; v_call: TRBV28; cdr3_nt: TGTGCCAGCAGCACCACACAAATAACAGGGGGTCCGAATCAGCCCCAGCATTTT; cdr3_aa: CASSTTQITGGPNQPQHF
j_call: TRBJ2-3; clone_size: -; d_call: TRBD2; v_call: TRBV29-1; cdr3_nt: TGCAGCGTTGTGGCTAGCGGGAGTCCAGATACGCAGTATTTT; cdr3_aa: CSVVASGSPDTQYF
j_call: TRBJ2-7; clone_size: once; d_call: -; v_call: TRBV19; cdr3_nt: TGTGCCAGTAGTTCACCGGGAAACCCTTATCAGCAGTACTTC; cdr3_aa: CASSSPGNPYQQYF
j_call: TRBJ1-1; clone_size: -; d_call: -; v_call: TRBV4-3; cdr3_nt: TGCGCCAGCAGCCAAGATTCCGGAGGGAATCAGAACACTGAAGCTTTCTTT; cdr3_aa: CASSQDSGGNQNTEAFF
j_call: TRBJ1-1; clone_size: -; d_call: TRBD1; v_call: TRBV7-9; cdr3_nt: TGTGCCAGCAGCCGACAGGGGGTCCCGGGCACTGAAGCTTTCTTT; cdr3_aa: CASSRQGVPGTEAFF
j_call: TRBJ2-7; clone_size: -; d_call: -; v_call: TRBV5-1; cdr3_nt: TGCGCCAGCAGCTTGATTCAGGCCTACGAGCAGTACTTC; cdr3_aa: CASSLIQAYEQYF
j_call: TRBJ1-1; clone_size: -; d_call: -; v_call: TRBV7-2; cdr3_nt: TGTGCCAGCAGCTTAATGCCAGGTGCGGGCACTGAAGCTTTCTTT; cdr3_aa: CASSLMPGAGTEAFF
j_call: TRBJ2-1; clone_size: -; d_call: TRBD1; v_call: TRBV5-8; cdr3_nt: TGTGCCAGCAGCAATAACAGGGGATCAAGCTCCTACAATGAGCAGTTCTTC; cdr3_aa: CASSNNRGSSSYNEQFF
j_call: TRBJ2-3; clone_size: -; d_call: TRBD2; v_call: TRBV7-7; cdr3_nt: TGTGCTAGCAGCTTAGCGCCACTAGCGGGAACCACAGATACGCAGTATTTT; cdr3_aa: CASSLAPLAGTTDTQYF
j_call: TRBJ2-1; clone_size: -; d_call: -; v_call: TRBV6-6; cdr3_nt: TGTGCCAGCAGTTTGGCCGTTTACAATGAGCAGTTCTTC; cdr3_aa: CASSLAVYNEQFF
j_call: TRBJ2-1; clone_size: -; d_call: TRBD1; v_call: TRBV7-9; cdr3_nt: TGTGCCAGCAGCTTTGGTCGACAGGGGTCCTACAATGAGCAGTTCTTC; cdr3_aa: CASSFGRQGSYNEQFF
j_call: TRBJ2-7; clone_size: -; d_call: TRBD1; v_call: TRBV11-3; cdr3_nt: TGTGCCAGCAGCATAGGGACAGGGAAGGAGTACTTC; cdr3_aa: CASSIGTGKEYF
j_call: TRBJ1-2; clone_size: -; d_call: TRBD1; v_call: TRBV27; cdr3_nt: TGTGCCAGCAGTTCTGCTAAGGACAGGGCCATCTATGGCTACACCTTC; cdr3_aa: CASSSAKDRAIYGYTF
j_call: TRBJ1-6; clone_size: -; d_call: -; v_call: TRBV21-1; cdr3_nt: TGTGCCAGCAGCAAAGCGAGGACAATCCCACCCCTCCACTTT; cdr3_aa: CASSKARTIPPLHF
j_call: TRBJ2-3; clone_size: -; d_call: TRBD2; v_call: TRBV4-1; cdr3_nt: TGCGCCAGCAGAGAGGGTGGCGGGAGGTACACAGATACGCAGTATTTT; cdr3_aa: CASREGGGRYTDTQYF
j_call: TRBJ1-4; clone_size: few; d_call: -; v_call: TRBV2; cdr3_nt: TGTGCCAGCAGTGAAGTCTCCACAGTTGGTGAAAAACTGTTTTTT; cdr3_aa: CASSEVSTVGEKLFF
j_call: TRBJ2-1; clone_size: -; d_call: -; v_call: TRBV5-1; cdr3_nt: TGCGCCAGCAGCCTAGTATGGGGAGGCGGCAATGAGCAGTTCTTC; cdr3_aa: CASSLVWGGGNEQFF
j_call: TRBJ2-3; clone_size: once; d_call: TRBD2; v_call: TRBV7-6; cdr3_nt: TGTGCCAGCAGCTTAGCGCCCCCTCGGGGGGGCCTAGAGAAGCAGTATTTT; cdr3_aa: CASSLAPPRGGLEKQYF
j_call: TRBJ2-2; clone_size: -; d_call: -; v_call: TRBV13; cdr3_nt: TGTGCCAGCACAACCATACTAACGCGAGCAGAGCGAAAGGTCGGGGAGCTGTTTTTT; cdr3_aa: CASTTILTRAERKVGELFF
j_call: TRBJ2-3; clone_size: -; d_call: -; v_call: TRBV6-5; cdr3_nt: TGTGCCAGCAGTTACTTGGTCGGGGATACGCAGTATTTT; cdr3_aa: CASSYLVGDTQYF
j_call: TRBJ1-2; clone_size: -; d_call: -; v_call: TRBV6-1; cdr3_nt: TGTGCCAGCAGTCAAACAGTGACCGGCTACACCTTC; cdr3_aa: CASSQTVTGYTF
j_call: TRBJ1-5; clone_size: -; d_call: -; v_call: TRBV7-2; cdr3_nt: TGTGCCAGCAGCTTACGTGATAATGGCCAGCCCCAGCATTTT; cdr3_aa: CASSLRDNGQPQHF
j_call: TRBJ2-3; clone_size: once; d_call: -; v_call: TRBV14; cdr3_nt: TGTGCCAGCAGCCAATTCATGAGCGCGGATACGCAGTATTTT; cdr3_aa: CASSQFMSADTQYF
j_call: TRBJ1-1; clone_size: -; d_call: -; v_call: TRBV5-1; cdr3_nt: TGCGCCAGCAGCCCCCCCCGGGACACAATGAACACTGAAGCTTTCTTT; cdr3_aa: CASSPPRDTMNTEAFF
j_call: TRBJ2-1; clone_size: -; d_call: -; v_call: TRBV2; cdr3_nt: TGTGCCAGCAGTGGGGCACCCTCCTACAATGAGCAGTTCTTC; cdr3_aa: CASSGAPSYNEQFF
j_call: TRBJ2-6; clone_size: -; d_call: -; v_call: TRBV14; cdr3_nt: TGTGCCAGCAGCCGGGCGTCTGGGGCCAACGTCCTGACTTTC; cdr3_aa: CASSRASGANVLTF
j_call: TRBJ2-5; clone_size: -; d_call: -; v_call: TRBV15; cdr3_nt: TGTGCCACCAGCGGGCGGGACTACCAAGAGACCCAGTACTTC; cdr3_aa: CATSGRDYQETQYF
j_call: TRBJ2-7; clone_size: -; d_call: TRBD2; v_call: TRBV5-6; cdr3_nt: TGTGCCAGCAGCCGACTAGCGGAGTACTCCTACGAGCAGTACTTC; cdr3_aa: CASSRLAEYSYEQYF
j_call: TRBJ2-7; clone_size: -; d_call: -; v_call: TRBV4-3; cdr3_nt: TGCGCCAGCAGCCGCCGGGACAACTTCTACGAGCAGTACTTC; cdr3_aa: CASSRRDNFYEQYF
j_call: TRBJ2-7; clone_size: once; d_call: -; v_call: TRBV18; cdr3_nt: TGTGCCAGCTCACAAGGGGCAGACTCCTACGAGCAGTACTTC; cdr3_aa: CASSQGADSYEQYF
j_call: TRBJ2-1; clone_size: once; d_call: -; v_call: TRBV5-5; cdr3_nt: TGTGCCAGCACCCCGGTTTGGGGCCCCGGCGAGCAGTTCTTC; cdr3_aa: CASTPVWGPGEQFF